A single sample gave rise to the 3 T cell receptor beta chains below, sequenced in a study of T cells in Graves' hyperthyroidism and ophthalmopathy. RNA transcripts gave rise to amplified TCR beta CDR3 regions. A set of HTBI primers served as the primers for a first-round RT-PCR of the TCR CDR3. A single record per CDR3 protein comes from TCRdb applying MiXCR to the multiplex PCR reads. The sample has 550,000 to 650,000 distinct CDR3 sequences, approximately 14% seen once; the top ten hold approximately 15%. Sequencing was performed on blood. These TCRs come from a woman aged 40 to 55 with Graves' hyperthyroidism.

The V gene is TRBV4-2, the J gene TRBJ2-7; the match to TRBD2 covers 8 bases. CDR1 is LGHNA, CDR2 YNFKEQ, per germline. V lost 0 bases and J lost 3; bases outside the gene matches: 7. The CDR3 runs 16 residues. Written as DNA, the CDR3 is TGTGCCAGCAGCCAAGACCCAGGCGGGAGGTACTACGAGCAGTACTTC. Residues: CASSQDPGGRYYEQYF.

This clonotype was detected only a few times. The gene calls are TRBV5-1 and TRBJ2-1; 9 bases fit TRBD1. Trimming at V came to 3 bases and at J to 7 bases, leaving 11 bases not matched to a gene. This CDR3 has 16 residues. Germline V CDR1 and CDR2: SGHRS, YFSETQ. CDR3 protein: CASSSQDRGSWNEQFF. DNA of the CDR3: TGCGCCAGCAGCTCACAGGACAGGGGATCATGGAATGAGCAGTTCTTC.

With regard to this clonotype: Just one base apart from a much larger clone, this may be a read error. The chain combines TRBV7-2 with TRBJ2-1; TRBD2 agrees at 12 bases. The CDR3 contains 16 residues. The trim removed 6 bases at V and 10 bases at J, leaving 13 bases unmatched. From germline, CDR1 is SGHTA and CDR2 FQGNSA. The CDR3 loop reads CASSPNPGLAGSEQFF. The CDR3 nucleotides are TGTGCCAGCAGTCCCAACCCCGGACTAGCGGGAAGCGAGCAGTTCTTC.